The clone carrying this T cell receptor beta chain was recorded many times. What it binds is unknown. V shed 1 base and J shed 3 bases, with 7 bases lying between them. The CDR3 is 14 amino acids. Patients having uncontrolled infection, another autoimmune disease, pregnancy or lactation were not included. Each diagnosis drew on symptoms, thyroxine, TRAb, thyroid ultrasound and orbital computed tomography findings. The PBMCs had their origin in 7.5 to 10 ml of fresh peripheral blood. The record originates from a study of T cells in Graves' hyperthyroidism and ophthalmopathy. Findings of the study overall: Before onset, ophthalmopathy was predicted by the model a median approximately 6.6 months earlier.

Authors of the study amplified TCR beta CDR3 regions from RNA transcripts. The primer set for the first-round RT-PCR of the TCR CDR3 was HTBI. TCRdb used MiXCR to reprocess the multiplex PCR reads, holding one entry per CDR3 protein. The sample records about 420,000 distinct CDR3 sequences, roughly an eighth being singletons. The receptor was derived from a woman aged 18-29 years with Graves' hyperthyroidism. The sequenced sample consisted of blood. The chain links TRBV12-3 or TRBV12-4 to TRBJ1-3; D is perhaps TRBD1 (5 bases). This chain's CDR3 is CASSLGTIGNTIYF. In nucleotides, the CDR3 is TGTGCCAGCAGTTTAGGGACAATTGGAAACACCATATATTTT.